The 17 T cell receptor beta chains presented below share a single source sample, sequenced in a study of T-cell memory formation after mild COVID-19. One entry per CDR3 protein results from TCRdb running MiXCR on the 5' RACE reads. Here the sample spans 140,000 or so distinct CDR3 sequences, 6% to 7% being singletons. Sequenced material: PBMCs or a T cell subset sorted from them (not recorded which). All receptors derive from an adult woman who had mild COVID-19 (a few samples of this study predate the infection). Cell type and time point are not known.

This clonotype was counted at least ten times. The chain has TRBV7-2 and TRBJ2-3; D not certain. Germline V gene lookup returns CDR1 SGHTA and CDR2 FQGNSA. Between the trimmed V and J ends, which lost 2 bases and 3 bases, there was a span of 9 bases. The CDR3 runs to 14 residues. CDR3 region: CASSLRAGTDTQYF. Written as DNA, the CDR3 is TGTGCCAGCAGCTTAAGGGCCGGGACAGATACGCAGTATTTT. Variable domain in full (rest from reference TRBV7-2 and TRBJ2-3): GAGVSQSPSNKVTEKGKDVELRCDPISGHTALYWYRQSLGQGLEFLIYFQGNSAPDKSGLPSDRFSAERTGGSVSTLTIQRTQQEDSAVYLCASSLRAGTDTQYFGPGTRLTVL.

Ten or more counts support this clonotype. This rearrangement joins TRBV6-5 to TRBJ1-1, with unresolved D. Trimming left V 4 bases short and J 1 base short, with 13 bases between. The CDR3 spans 15 residues. Germline V gene lookup returns CDR1 MNHEY and CDR2 SVGAGI. The CDR3, as DNA: TGTGCCAGCAGTTCCTTTGTATCGGGGAACACTGAAGCTTTCTTT. The encoded protein is CASSSFVSGNTEAFF.

V is TRBV7-2 and J is TRBJ2-5; 8 bases align to TRBD2. The CDR3 covers 17 residues. With V trimmed by 1 base and J by 5 bases, 12 bases remained unmatched. Germline-derived CDR1 and CDR2 are SGHTA and FQGNSA. The CDR3 DNA is TGTGCCAGCAGCTTAGTAGCGGGGCGGTTCCTCCGGGAGACCCAGTACTTC. Protein product: CASSLVAGRFLRETQYF.

This clonotype was recorded a few times. The chain joins TRBV27 to TRBJ1-3, with 9 bases fitting TRBD1. Germline V gene sequence: CDR1 MNHEY, CDR2 SMNVEV (reference sequence). With V trimmed by 6 bases and J by 4 bases, 7 bases remained unmatched. This CDR3 contains 15 residues. CDR3: CASRRTGVGGNTIYF. CDR3 sequence (DNA): TGTGCCAGCAGAAGGACAGGGGTGGGGGGAAACACCATATATTTT.

Ten or more counts support this clonotype. The chain uses TRBV12-3 or TRBV12-4 and TRBJ2-3; D might be TRBD2 (6 bases). V gave up 6 bases and J gave up 0 bases, with 16 bases separating them. CDR3 size: 16 residues. CDR3 sequence reads: CASRKFGTLSTDTQYF. The CDR3 DNA reads as TGTGCCAGCAGAAAATTCGGGACTCTGAGCACAGATACGCAGTATTTT.

This clonotype occurred a few times. The chain joins TRBV19 to TRBJ1-1; D is perhaps TRBD1 (5 bases). Per germline, CDR1 LNHDA and CDR2 SQIVND (reference sequence). V gave up 7 bases and J gave up 4 bases, with 19 bases separating them. The CDR3 totals 15 residues. CDR3 protein: CASTLTGGLSTEAFF. CDR3 nucleotide sequence: TGTGCCAGTACCCTAACGGGGGGTCTGAGCACTGAAGCTTTCTTT.

The chain couples TRBV24-1 to TRBJ2-1; a possible D gene is TRBD1 (5 bases). In germline, CDR1 is KGHDR, CDR2 SFDVKD. V lost 0 bases and J lost 2, with 13 bases in between. This CDR3 has 17 residues. In DNA form, the CDR3 reads TGTGCCACCAGTGATTTGCCTCGGACAAGGCCCTACAATGAGCAGTTCTTC. Translation: CATSDLPRTRPYNEQFF.

This clonotype was seen ten or more times. The chain couples TRBV12-3 or TRBV12-4 to TRBJ1-4, with D perhaps TRBD1 (5 bases). V lost 6 bases and J 8 bases, leaving 13 bases between the germline ends. The CDR3 is made up of 13 amino acids. Here the CDR3 reads CASRDTVGEKLFF. CDR3 bases: TGTGCCAGCAGGGACACGGTAGGGGAAAAACTGTTTTTT.

The chain recombines TRBV7-9 with TRBJ1-3; TRBD1 might be the D (6 bases). This CDR3 comprises 15 residues. V lost 5 bases and J lost 0, with 11 bases in between. Germline V gene data show CDR1 as SEHNR and CDR2 as FQNEAQ (reference sequence). The CDR3, as DNA: TGTGCCAGCAGCAAACAGGGTGACTCTGGAAACACCATATATTTT. Translated: CASSKQGDSGNTIYF.

This clonotype was observed many times. This chain joins TRBV6-6 and TRBJ1-1; D is unclear. V lost 7 bases, J lost 1 base, and 10 bases lay in between. The CDR3 is 13 amino acids. Germline CDR1 is MNHNY and CDR2 is SVGAGI (reference sequence). CDR3 nucleotide sequence: TGTGCCAGCACCCCCAGTTCGAACACTGAAGCTTTCTTT. Translating it yields CASTPSSNTEAFF.

This clonotype appeared many times. V gene TRBV5-1 combines with J gene TRBJ2-7, with 8 nucleotides matching TRBD2. This CDR3 has 15 amino acids. CDR1 is SGHRS and CDR2 is YFSETQ in the germline V gene. V was clipped by 5 bases and J by 4 bases; unmatched bases: 11. CDR3 residues: CASRTGPSGSYEQYF. The CDR3 coding sequence is TGCGCCAGCAGGACCGGGCCGAGCGGGAGTTACGAGCAGTACTTC.

This clonotype was recorded at least ten times. This chain connects TRBV7-9 to TRBJ2-3, with TRBD2 identical over 8 bases. The trim removed 4 bases at V and 1 base at J, leaving 4 bases unmatched. Germline V gene sequence: CDR1 SEHNR, CDR2 FQNEAQ (reference sequence). The CDR3 is made up of 15 amino acids. The CDR3: CASSSSGSRTDTQYF. The DNA for the CDR3 is TGTGCCAGCAGCTCAAGCGGGAGCCGCACAGATACGCAGTATTTT. Variable domain in full (rest from reference TRBV7-9 and TRBJ2-3): DTGVSQNPRHKITKRGQNVTFRCDPISEHNRLYWYRQTLGQGPEFLTYFQNEAQLEKSRLLSDRFSAERPKGSFSTLEIQRTEQGDSAMYLCASSSSGSRTDTQYFGPGTRLTVL.

The J gene is TRBJ1-2, the V gene TRBV6-2 or TRBV6-3, with D possibly being TRBD1 (5 bases). Germline CDR1 reads MNHEY; CDR2 reads SVGEGT. The CDR3 consists of 15 residues. Trimming took 6 bases from V and 1 from J, leaving 15 bases between them. CDR3 in amino acids: CASRYLGAINYGYTF. The CDR3 DNA reads as TGTGCCAGCAGATATCTCGGGGCGATTAACTATGGCTACACCTTC.

This clonotype was seen repeatedly, ten times or more. The CDR3 coding sequence is TGTGCCAGCAGCCAACCCATAGCGGGAGGCACCTACGAGCAGTACTTC. Encoded protein: CASSQPIAGGTYEQYF. V and J are TRBV4-2 and TRBJ2-7; 10 bases are shared with TRBD2. The V and J ends lost 2 bases and 2 bases, in that order; junction bases with no gene match: 6. This CDR3 has 16 residues. CDR1 is LGHNA, CDR2 YNFKEQ, per germline.

The chain is built from TRBV11-2 and TRBJ1-4; weak D call: TRBD1 (6 bases). The CDR3 spans 16 residues. Trimming left V 0 bases short and J 4 bases short, with 12 bases between. From germline, CDR1 is SGHAT and CDR2 FQNNGV. In DNA form, the CDR3 reads TGTGCCAGCAGCTTAGATCGCCGCAGGGGTAATGAAAAACTGTTTTTT. Translation: CASSLDRRRGNEKLFF.

The CDR3 sequence is CATAGTAYEQYF. CDR3 DNA sequence: TGTGCCACCGCCGGGACAGCCTACGAGCAGTACTTC. This chain connects TRBV19 to TRBJ2-7; 7 nucleotides line up with TRBD1. This CDR3 is built from 12 residues. CDR1 LNHDA and CDR2 SQIVND come from the germline V gene (reference sequence). Trimming cost V 10 bases and J 2 bases; bases outside gene matches: 5.

This clonotype was counted ten times or more. The chain links TRBV11-3 to TRBJ2-1; unclear D gene. CDR3 length equals 15 residues. Trimming removed 5 bases at V and 1 base at J, with 12 bases between. Germline-derived CDR1 and CDR2 are SGHNT and YENEEA. In nucleotides, the CDR3 is TGTGCCAGCAGCCCCCCGACCCGATCCTACAATGAGCAGTTCTTC. The encoded protein is CASSPPTRSYNEQFF. Complete variable domain (other parts from reference TRBV11-3 and TRBJ2-1): EAGVVQSPRYKIIEKKQPVAFWCNPISGHNTLYWYLQNLGQGPELLIRYENEEAVDDSQLPKDRFSAERLKGVDSTLKIQPAELGDSAVYLCASSPPTRSYNEQFFGPGTRLTVL.